This T cell receptor beta chain is from a study of OX40 agonist ivuxolimab in advanced cancers. Trimming took 5 bases from V and 12 from J, leaving 23 bases between them. There are 15 residues in the CDR3. CDR1 is SGHTA, CDR2 FQGNSA, per germline. TCRdb's copy holds only in-frame clones and misses some; the assay was immunoSEQ multiplex PCR. Of 75,000 to 80,000 clones in the sample, around 94% are singletons; the top ten hold 20%. This TCR came from an adult with an advanced solid tumor such as melanoma, head and neck, liver or kidney cancer. The chain employs TRBV7-2 and TRBJ2-1; D unresolved. This specimen was CD4+ or CD8+ T cells sorted from blood, taken in a trial of the OX40 agonist ivuxolimab. The CDR3 spells CASSLSLPATFVQFF. The CDR3, as DNA: TGTGCCAGCAGCCTATCCCTCCCCGCCACGTTCGTGCAGTTCTTC.